The sequence of this T cell receptor beta chain was determined in a study of blood T cell repertoires in COVID-19. Looking at the study overall: Both acute and convalescent COVID-19 samples were obtained from the United States, Italy and Spain. From T cells, B-cell-depleted T cells, or PBMCs came the material, which was cDNA or gDNA.

V dropped 4 bases and J dropped 6 bases, with 11 bases sitting between them. Germline CDR1 and CDR2: WNHNN and SYGVQD (reference sequence). The CDR3 is 13 residues long. This clone appeared once. Original handling: Estimation of nucleated cell counts was performed using reference gene primer amplification. The assay was immunoSEQ multiplex PCR, and TCRdb's table has in-frame clones only and misses some. The D gene and trimming were derived from the DNA, and the V and J assignments and clone size from that table. The sample shows 200,000 to 300,000 clones, roughly 84% of them seen only once. The receptor's source is a human donor in a cohort sampled during active COVID-19. The chain couples TRBV10-1 to TRBJ2-3, with D possibly matching TRBD1 (7 bases). Sequenced material: peripheral blood. DNA for the CDR3: TGCGCCAGCAGTGGCAGGGGGAGGGATACGCAGTATTTT. Translating gives CASSGRGRDTQYF.